These 9 T cell receptor beta chains came from one sample sequenced in a study of CD8 T cells in Susac syndrome. The RNA input was roughly 0.45 to 1 ug, and it was reverse transcribed with random hexamers. TCRdb reprocessed the immunoSEQ multiplex PCR reads with MiXCR, giving one entry per CDR3 protein. Of more than 150,000 distinct CDR3 sequences listed, about 96% are singletons. Input material: CD4+ T cells from PBMCs. The origin of the receptors is a human donor with Susac syndrome.

This sequence joins TRBV3-1 and TRBJ2-1; tentative D call: TRBD1 (5 bases). The germline V and J ends were trimmed by 9 bases and 7 bases, with 13 bases remaining between them. CDR1 is LGHDT and CDR2 is YNNKEL in the germline V gene (reference sequence). CDR3 length equals 12 residues. The CDR3 is CASTGDANEQFF. In DNA, the CDR3 is TGTGCCAGTACAGGTGATGCAAATGAGCAGTTCTTC.

This sequence joins TRBV7-2 and TRBJ2-1; a weak D match, TRBD1 (5 bases). The J call could be wrong; TRBJ2-7 is a better fit for the DNA end. The CDR3 is made up of 14 amino acids. The germline gives CDR1 SGHTA, CDR2 FQGNSA. The CDR3: CASSLAPGLGEQYF. CDR3 sequence (DNA): TGTGCCAGCAGCTTAGCCCCAGGGCTGGGCGAGCAGTACTTC.

Concerning this clonotype itself: Its ends do not fully match the called genes, so a read error is possible. The genes are TRBV3-1 and TRBJ1-6; D is undetermined. Looked up from germline, CDR1 is LGHDT and CDR2 is YNNKEL (reference sequence). The CDR3 is made up of 14 amino acids. CDR3 protein: CASRQGIYNSPLHF. CDR3 nucleotide sequence: TGTGCCAGCAGACAAGGGATCTATAATTCACCCCTCCACTTT. The entire variable domain, with the rest obtained from reference TRBV3-1 and TRBJ1-6, is as follows: DTAVSQTPKYLVTQMGNDKSIKCEQNLGHDTMYWYKQDSKKFLKIMFSYNNKELIINETVPNRFSPKSPDKAHLNLHINSLELGDSAVYFCASRQGIYNSPLHFGNGTRLTVT.

J is TRBJ1-5 and V is TRBV20-1; TRBD1 matches at 9 bases. The CDR3 spans 15 residues. Per germline, CDR1 DFQATT and CDR2 SNEGSKA (reference sequence). With 5 bases clipped from V and 3 bases from J, the junction kept 8 bases outside the gene matches. As DNA, the CDR3 is TGCAGTGCTCTACCGGGACAGGGTTACAATCAGCCCCAGCATTTT. This encodes CSALPGQGYNQPQHF.

This chain connects TRBV30 to TRBJ2-3, with 8 nucleotides matching TRBD2. CDR3 length: 13 amino acids. Germline lookup yields CDR1 GTSNPN and CDR2 SVGIG (reference sequence). Losses at the gene ends were 2 bases for V and 4 bases for J; bases not matched to a gene: 2. CDR3 nucleotides: TGTGCCTGGAGTCCGGGAGGGCCAGATACGCAGTATTTT. Translating gives CAWSPGGPDTQYF.

V usage is TRBV5-1 and J usage is TRBJ1-2; D remains unclear. With 5 bases removed from V and 1 base from J, the gap between germline ends came to 6 bases. Germline CDR1 is SGHRS and CDR2 is YFSETQ. The length of the CDR3 is 12 residues. CDR3 nucleotide sequence: TGCGCCAGCAGACGGGATAACTATGGCTACACCTTC. Amino acid sequence: CASRRDNYGYTF.

V and J are TRBV5-6 and TRBJ2-3; no firm D call. The CDR3 consists of 13 residues. Trimming took 4 bases from V and 3 from J, leaving 9 bases between them. The germline CDR1 and CDR2 sequences are SGHDT and YYEEEE. CDR3 loop: CASSVGETDTQYF. In DNA form, the CDR3 reads TGTGCCAGCAGCGTTGGGGAAACAGATACGCAGTATTTT.

The chain joins TRBV7-2 to TRBJ2-1; the match to TRBD2 covers 8 bases. Trimming at V came to 4 bases and at J to 10 bases, leaving 9 bases not matched to a gene. From germline, CDR1 is SGHTA and CDR2 FQGNSA. This CDR3 comprises 14 residues. CDR3 coding DNA: TGTGCCAGCAGCTCAGACGGAGCGGGAGTCGAGCAGTTCTTC. This translates into CASSSDGAGVEQFF.

Comment on this clonotype: One junction end does not reproduce the germline sequence, and a read error may be involved. The gene calls are TRBV2 and TRBJ1-2, with D perhaps TRBD1 (6 bases). The V gene's germline CDR1 is SNHLY and CDR2 FYNNEI. The CDR3 consists of 11 residues. This CDR3 is CASSGLDSQTF. In DNA, the CDR3 is TGTGCCAGCAGTGGATTGGACAGCCAGACATTC.